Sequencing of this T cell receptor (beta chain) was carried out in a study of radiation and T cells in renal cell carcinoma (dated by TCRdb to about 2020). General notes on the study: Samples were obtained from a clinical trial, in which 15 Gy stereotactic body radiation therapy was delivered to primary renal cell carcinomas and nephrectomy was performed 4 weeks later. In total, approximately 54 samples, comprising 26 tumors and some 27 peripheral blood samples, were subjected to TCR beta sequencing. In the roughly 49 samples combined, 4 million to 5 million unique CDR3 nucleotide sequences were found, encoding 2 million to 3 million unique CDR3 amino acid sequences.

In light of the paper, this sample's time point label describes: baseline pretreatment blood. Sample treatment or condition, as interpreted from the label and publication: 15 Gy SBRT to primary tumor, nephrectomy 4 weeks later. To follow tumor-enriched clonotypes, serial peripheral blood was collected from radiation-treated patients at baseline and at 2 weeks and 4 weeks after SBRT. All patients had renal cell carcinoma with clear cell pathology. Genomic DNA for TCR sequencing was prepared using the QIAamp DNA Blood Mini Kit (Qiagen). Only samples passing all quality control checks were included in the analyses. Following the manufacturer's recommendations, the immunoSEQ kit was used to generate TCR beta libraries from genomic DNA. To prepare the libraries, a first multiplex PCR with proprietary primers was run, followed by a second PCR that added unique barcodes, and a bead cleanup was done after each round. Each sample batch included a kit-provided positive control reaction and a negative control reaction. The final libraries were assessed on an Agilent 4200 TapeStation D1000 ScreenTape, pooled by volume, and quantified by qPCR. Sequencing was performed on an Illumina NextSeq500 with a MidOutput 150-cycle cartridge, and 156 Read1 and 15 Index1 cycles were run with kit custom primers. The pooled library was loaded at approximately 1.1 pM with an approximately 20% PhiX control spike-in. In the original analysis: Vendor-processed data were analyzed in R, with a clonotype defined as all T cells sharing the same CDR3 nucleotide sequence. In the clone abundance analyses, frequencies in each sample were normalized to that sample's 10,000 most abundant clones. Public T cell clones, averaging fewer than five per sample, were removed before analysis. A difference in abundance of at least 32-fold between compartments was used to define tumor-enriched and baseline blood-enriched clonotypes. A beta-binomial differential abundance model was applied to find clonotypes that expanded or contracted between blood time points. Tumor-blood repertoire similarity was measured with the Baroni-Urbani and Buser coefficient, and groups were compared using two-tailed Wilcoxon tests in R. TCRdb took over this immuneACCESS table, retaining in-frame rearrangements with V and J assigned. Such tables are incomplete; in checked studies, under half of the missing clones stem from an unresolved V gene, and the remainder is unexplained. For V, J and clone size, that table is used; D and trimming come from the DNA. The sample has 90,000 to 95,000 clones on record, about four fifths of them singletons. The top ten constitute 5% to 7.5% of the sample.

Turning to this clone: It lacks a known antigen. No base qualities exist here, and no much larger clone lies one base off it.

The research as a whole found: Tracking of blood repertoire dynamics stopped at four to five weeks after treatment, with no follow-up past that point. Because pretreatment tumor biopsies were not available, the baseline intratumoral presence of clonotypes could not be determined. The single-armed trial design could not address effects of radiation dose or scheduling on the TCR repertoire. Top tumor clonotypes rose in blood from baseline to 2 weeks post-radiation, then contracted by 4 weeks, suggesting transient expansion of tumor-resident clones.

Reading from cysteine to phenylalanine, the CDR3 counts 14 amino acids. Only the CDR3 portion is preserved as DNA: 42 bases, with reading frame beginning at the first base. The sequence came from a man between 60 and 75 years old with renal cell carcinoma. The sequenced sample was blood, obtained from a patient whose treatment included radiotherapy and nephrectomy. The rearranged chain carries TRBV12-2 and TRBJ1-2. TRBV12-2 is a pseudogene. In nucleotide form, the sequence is TGTGCAAGTCGCCCCGGACGTAGGGACTATGGCTACACCTTC. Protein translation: CASRPGRRDYGYTF.